This TCR beta chain was found in a study of shared clonotypes between healthy human individuals. Study-wide background: Those who served as donors were a couple of women and three men between the ages of 18 and 49.

Naive CD8 isolation took CD45RO-negative cells positively selected for CCR7 and excluded terminally differentiated effector memory CD45RA+ cells. The healthy adult donors were HIV-negative and reported no recent acute infections or vaccinations. Sequencing was performed with immunoSEQ multiplex PCR; in TCRdb, only in-frame clones are kept and a portion is missing. The sample lists about 750,000 clones, around 92% occurring once. Study findings and constraints: Shared clonotypes: approximately 5% naive CD4, around 3.4% naive CD8, 2% to 2.5% memory CD4, roughly 0.4% memory CD8. An effect of sequencing depth on clonotype sharing among donors was expected.

This CDR3 has 14 residues. V lost 5 bases and J 1 base, leaving 11 bases between the germline ends. Germline assignment: CDR1 SEHNR and CDR2 FQNEAQ (reference sequence). This clone has just one count. What it recognizes is unknown. Sequencing was carried out using naive CD8+ T cells sorted from blood. The TCR comes from a young man in good health. The genes are TRBV7-9 and TRBJ1-1, with D unclear. CDR3 residues: CASSHLDGNTEAFF. The CDR3 DNA sequence: TGTGCCAGCAGCCATTTGGACGGGAACACTGAAGCTTTCTTT.